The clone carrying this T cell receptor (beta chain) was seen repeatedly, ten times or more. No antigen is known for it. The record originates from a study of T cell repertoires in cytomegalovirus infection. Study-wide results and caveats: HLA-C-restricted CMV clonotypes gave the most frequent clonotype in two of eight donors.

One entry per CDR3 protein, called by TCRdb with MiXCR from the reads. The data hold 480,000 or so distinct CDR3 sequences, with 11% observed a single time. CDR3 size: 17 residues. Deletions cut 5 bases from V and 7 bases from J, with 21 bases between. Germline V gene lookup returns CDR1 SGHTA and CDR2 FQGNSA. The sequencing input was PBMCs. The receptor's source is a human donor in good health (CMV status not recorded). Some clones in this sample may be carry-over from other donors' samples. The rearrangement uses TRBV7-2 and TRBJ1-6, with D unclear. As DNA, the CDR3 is TGTGCCAGCAGCCCCAAAGCCCAAGGTCGGGGAAATTCACCCCTCCACTTT. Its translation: CASSPKAQGRGNSPLHF.